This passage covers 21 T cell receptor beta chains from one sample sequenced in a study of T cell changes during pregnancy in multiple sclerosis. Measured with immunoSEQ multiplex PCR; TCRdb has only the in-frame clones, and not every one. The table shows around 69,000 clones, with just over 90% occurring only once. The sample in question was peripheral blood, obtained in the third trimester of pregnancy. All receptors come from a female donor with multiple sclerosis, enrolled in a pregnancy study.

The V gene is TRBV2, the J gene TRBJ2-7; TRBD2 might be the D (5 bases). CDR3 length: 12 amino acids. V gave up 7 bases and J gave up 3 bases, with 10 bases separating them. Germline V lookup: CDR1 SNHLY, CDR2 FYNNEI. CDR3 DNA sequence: TGTGCCAGCACCGGGGTCAGCTACGAGCAGTACTTC. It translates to CASTGVSYEQYF.

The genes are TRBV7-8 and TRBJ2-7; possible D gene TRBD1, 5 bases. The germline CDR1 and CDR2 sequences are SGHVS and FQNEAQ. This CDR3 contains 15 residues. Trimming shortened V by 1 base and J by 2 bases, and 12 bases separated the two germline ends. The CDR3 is CASSLGGDSPYEQYF. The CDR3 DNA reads TGTGCCAGCAGCTTAGGAGGAGACAGCCCCTACGAGCAGTACTTC.

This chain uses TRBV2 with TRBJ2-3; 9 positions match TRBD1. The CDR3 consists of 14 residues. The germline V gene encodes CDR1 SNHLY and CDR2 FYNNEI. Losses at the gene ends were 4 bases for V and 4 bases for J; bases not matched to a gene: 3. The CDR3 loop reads CASSVGTGSDTQYF. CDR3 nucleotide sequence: TGTGCCAGCAGTGTGGGGACAGGGTCAGATACGCAGTATTTT.

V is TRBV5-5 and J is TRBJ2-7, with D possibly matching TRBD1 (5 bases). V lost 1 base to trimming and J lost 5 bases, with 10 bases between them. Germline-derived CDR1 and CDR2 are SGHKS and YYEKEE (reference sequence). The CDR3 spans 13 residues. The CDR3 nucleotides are TGTGCCAGCAGCTTGATGCAGGGCGACGAGCAGTACTTC. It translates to CASSLMQGDEQYF.

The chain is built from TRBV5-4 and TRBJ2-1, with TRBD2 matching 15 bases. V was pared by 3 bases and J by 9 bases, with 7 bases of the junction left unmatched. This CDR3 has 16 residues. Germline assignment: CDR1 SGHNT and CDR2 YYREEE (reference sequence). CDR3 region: CASSSGLAGGLGEQFF. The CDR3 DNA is TGTGCCAGCAGCTCCGGACTAGCGGGGGGGCTGGGTGAGCAGTTCTTC. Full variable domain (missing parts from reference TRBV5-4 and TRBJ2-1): ETGVTQSPTHLIKTRGQQVTLRCSSQSGHNTVSWYQQALGQGPQFIFQYYREEENGRGNFPPRFSGLQFPNYSSELNVNALELDDSALYLCASSSGLAGGLGEQFFGPGTRLTVL.

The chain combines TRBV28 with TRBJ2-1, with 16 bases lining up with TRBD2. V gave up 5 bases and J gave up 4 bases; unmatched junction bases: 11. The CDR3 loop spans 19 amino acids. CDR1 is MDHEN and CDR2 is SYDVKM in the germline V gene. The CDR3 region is CASSPLLGTSGGGYNEQFF. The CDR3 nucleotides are TGTGCCAGCAGTCCACTACTTGGGACTAGCGGGGGGGGATACAATGAGCAGTTCTTC.

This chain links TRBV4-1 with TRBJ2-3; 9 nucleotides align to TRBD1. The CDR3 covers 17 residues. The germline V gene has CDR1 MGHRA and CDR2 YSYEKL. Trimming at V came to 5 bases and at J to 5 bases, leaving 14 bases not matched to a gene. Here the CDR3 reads CASSTRVIGTGIDTQYF. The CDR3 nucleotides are TGCGCCAGCAGCACCCGAGTCATCGGGACAGGGATAGATACGCAGTATTTT.

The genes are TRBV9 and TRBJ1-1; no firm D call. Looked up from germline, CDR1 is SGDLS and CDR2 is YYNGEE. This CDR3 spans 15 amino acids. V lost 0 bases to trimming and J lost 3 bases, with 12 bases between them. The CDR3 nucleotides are TGTGCCAGCAGCGTAGAGCGAGGGTTTGACACTGAAGCTTTCTTT. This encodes CASSVERGFDTEAFF.

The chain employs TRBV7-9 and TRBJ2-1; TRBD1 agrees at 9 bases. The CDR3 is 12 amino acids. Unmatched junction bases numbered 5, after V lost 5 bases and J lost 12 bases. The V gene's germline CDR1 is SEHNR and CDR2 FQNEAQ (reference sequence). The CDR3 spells CASSQDRGRQFF. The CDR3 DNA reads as TGTGCCAGCAGCCAGGACAGGGGACGGCAGTTCTTC.

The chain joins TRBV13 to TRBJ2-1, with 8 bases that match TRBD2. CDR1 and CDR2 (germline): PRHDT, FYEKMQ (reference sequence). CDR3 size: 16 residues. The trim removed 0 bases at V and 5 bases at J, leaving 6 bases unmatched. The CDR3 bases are TGTGCCAGCAGCTTAGGGTGGACTAGCCCGGACAATGAGCAGTTCTTC. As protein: CASSLGWTSPDNEQFF.

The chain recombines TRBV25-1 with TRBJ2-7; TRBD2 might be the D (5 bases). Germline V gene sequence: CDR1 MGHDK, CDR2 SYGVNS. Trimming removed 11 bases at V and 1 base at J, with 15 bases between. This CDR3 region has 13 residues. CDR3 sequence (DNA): TGTGCCGCCGGGGAGTACAAATCCTACGAGCAGTACTTC. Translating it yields CAAGEYKSYEQYF.

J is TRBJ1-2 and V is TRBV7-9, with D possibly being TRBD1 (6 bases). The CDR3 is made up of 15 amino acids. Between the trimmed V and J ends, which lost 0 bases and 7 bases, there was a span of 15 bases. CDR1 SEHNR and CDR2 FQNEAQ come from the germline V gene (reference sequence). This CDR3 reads CASSLAKGDLGGYTF. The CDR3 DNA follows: TGTGCCAGCAGCTTAGCTAAGGGGGACCTTGGTGGCTACACCTTC.

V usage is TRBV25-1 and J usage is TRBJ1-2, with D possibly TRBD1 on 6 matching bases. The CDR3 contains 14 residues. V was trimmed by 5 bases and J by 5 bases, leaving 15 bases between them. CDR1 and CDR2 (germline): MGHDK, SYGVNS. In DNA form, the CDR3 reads TGTGCCAGCAGTTTAGTCCCAGGGGTATATGGCTACACCTTC. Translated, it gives CASSLVPGVYGYTF.

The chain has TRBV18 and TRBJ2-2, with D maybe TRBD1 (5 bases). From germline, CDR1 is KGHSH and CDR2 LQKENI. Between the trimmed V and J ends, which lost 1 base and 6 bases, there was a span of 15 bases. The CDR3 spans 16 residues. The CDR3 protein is CASSPLQVVFPGELFF. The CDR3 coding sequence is TGTGCCAGCTCACCACTACAGGTCGTTTTTCCCGGGGAGCTGTTTTTT.

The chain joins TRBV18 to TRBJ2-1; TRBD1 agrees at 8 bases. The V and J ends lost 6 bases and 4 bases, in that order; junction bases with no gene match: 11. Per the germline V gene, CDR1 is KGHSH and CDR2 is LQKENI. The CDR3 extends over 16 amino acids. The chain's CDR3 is CASSPYTGGIYNEQFF. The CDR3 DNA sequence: TGTGCCAGCTCGCCTTATACAGGGGGAATTTACAATGAGCAGTTCTTC. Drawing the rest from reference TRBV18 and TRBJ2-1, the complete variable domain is NAGVMQNPRHLVRRRGQEARLRCSPMKGHSHVYWYRQLPEEGLKFMVYLQKENIIDESGMPKERFSAEFPKEGPSILRIQQVVRGDSAAYFCASSPYTGGIYNEQFFGPGTRLTVL.

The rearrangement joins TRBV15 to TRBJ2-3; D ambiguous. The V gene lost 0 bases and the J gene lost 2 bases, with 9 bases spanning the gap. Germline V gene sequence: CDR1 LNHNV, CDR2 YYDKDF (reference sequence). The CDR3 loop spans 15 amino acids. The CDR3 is CATSRDRLTTDTQYF. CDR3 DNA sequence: TGTGCCACCAGCAGAGATCGACTTACCACAGATACGCAGTATTTT. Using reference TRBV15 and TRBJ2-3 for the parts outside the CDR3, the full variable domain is DAMVIQNPRYQVTQFGKPVTLSCSQTLNHNVMYWYQQKSSQAPKLLFHYYDKDFNNEADTPDNFQSRRPNTSFCFLDIRSPGLGDTAMYLCATSRDRLTTDTQYFGPGTRLTVL.

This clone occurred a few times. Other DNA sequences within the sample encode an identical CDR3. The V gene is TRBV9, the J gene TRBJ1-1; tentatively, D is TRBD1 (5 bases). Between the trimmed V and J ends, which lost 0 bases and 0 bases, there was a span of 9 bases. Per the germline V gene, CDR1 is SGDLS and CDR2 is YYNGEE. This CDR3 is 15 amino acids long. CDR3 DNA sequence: TGTGCCAGCAGCGTAGGTGGGGCCGTGAACACTGAAGCTTTCTTT. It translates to CASSVGGAVNTEAFF.

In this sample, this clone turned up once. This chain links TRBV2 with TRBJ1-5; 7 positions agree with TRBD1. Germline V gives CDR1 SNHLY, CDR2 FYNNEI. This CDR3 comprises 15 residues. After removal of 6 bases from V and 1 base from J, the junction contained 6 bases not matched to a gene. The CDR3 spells CASRGTVGSNQPQHF. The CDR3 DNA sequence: TGTGCCAGCAGGGGGACAGTGGGCAGCAATCAGCCCCAGCATTTT.

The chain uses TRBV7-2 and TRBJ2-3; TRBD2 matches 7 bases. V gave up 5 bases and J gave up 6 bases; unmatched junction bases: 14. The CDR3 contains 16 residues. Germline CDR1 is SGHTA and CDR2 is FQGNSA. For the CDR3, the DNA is TGTGCCAGCAGCCTAAGACTAGCTGGGGCGGGGGATACGCAGTATTTT. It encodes CASSLRLAGAGDTQYF.

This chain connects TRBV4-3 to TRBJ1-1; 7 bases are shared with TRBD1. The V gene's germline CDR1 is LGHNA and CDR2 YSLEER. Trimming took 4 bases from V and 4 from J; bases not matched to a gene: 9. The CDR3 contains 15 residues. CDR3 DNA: TGCGCCAGCAGCCCCGCGAGACAGGGTCCCACTGAAGCTTTCTTT. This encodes CASSPARQGPTEAFF.

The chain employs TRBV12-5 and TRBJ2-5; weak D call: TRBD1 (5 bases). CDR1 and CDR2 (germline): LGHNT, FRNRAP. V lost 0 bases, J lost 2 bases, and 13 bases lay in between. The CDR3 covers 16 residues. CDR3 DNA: TGTGCTAGTGGTTTGGTATCAAGGGGCTTACAAGAGACCCAGTACTTC. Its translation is CASGLVSRGLQETQYF.